The TCR beta chain under discussion was sequenced for a study of cytomegalovirus exposure and HLA in healthy donors. Study results and limitations: Despite most TCR sequences being rare, some public TCRs occurred in many donors.

This clone turned up a few times. Its antigen is unknown. The PCR used 60 Vbeta and 13 Jbeta primers. The protocol was immunoSEQ multiplex PCR, while the TCRdb copy is restricted to in-frame clones and leaves out a portion. The sample has about 140,000 clones, more than 75% seen once. V was pared by 6 bases and J by 3 bases, with 9 bases of the junction left unmatched. The CDR3 spans 16 residues. Germline assignment: CDR1 WNHNN and CDR2 SYGVQD (reference sequence). The sequencing sample was made of PBMCs. This receptor was taken from a man between 18 and 29 years old in good health and CMV-seronegative. The V gene is TRBV10-1, the J gene TRBJ2-3; 10 bases line up with TRBD1. The DNA for the CDR3 is TGCGCCAGCAGCAGTGCGACAGGGGGCAAAACAGATACGCAGTATTTT. Translation: CASSSATGGKTDTQYF.